Sequencing of this T cell receptor beta chain was carried out in a study of liver allograft versus peripheral blood T cells. Study details: Peripheral blood of the recipients supplied T cell receptor repertoires that were compared with those in transplanted livers.

One entry per CDR3 protein results from TCRdb running MiXCR on the reads. The profile covers 5,000 to 7,000 distinct CDR3 sequences, with over 15% appearing a single time and approximately 8.1% taken by the ten largest. Germline V lookup: CDR1 MNHEY, CDR2 SVGAGI. The germline V and J ends were trimmed by 6 bases and 9 bases, with 18 bases remaining between them. CDR3 length: 15 residues. This clonotype is labeled as medium-sized (0.01 to 0.1%). This receptor was taken from a human patient who had a liver transplant. The T cells may partly be graft donor cells. The chain joins TRBV6-5 to TRBJ1-6, with a weak D call TRBD1 (6 bases). The CDR3 coding sequence is TGTGCCAGCAGCCCCGGGGGCACGGCCGGTTCACCCCTCCACTTT. Its translation: CASSPGGTAGSPLHF.